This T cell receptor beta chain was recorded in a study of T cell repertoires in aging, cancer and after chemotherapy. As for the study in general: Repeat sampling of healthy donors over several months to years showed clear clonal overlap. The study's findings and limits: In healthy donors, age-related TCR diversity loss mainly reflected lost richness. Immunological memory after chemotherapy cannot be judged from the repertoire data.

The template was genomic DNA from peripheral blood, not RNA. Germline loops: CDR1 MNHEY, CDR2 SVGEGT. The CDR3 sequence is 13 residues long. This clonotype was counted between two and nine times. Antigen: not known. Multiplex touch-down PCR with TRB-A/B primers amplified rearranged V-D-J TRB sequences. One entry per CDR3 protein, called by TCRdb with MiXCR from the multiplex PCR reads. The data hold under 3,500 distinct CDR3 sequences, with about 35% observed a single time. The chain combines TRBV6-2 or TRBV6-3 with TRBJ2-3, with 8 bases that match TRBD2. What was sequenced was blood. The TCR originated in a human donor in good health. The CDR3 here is CATGLAGTDTQYF. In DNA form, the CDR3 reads TGTGCTACAGGACTAGCCGGCACAGATACGCAGTATTTT.